What follows are 30 T cell receptor beta chains derived from one specimen sequenced in a study of blood T cell repertoires in COVID-19. TCRdb's table, derived via immunoSEQ multiplex PCR, lists solely in-frame clones and lacks some. This sample has approximately 250,000 clones; approximately 88% occur once, and the top ten carry 1% to 1.5%. Material: PBMCs or T cells enriched from blood (not recorded which). These receptors were collected from a woman aged 40-49 years with acute COVID-19.

The chain couples TRBV2 to TRBJ2-7; possibly TRBD1 for D (6 bases). Trimming took off 5 bases at V and 4 bases at J, with 9 bases between the two ends. The CDR3 is 12 residues long. In germline, CDR1 is SNHLY, CDR2 FYNNEI. CDR3 nucleotides: TGTGCCAGCAGTACAGGGTCGTACGAGCAGTACTTC. Its protein is CASSTGSYEQYF.

This chain connects TRBV7-9 to TRBJ1-2; possibly TRBD1 for D (5 bases). Germline-derived CDR1 and CDR2 are SEHNR and FQNEAQ (reference sequence). The germline V and J ends were trimmed by 1 base and 4 bases, with 16 bases remaining between them. The CDR3 runs to 16 residues. For the CDR3, the DNA is TGTGCCAGCAGCTTAGTACAGGCCGGAACATTCTATGGCTACACCTTC. Its protein is CASSLVQAGTFYGYTF.

The chain employs TRBV10-1 and TRBJ1-2; 8 bases line up with TRBD1. After removal of 4 bases from V and 4 bases from J, the junction contained 5 bases not matched to a gene. The CDR3 is 14 residues long. Germline-derived CDR1 and CDR2 are WNHNN and SYGVQD (reference sequence). CDR3 nucleotides: TGCGCCAGCAGTGCCGGACAGGGTTCCTATGGCTACACCTTC. Encoded protein: CASSAGQGSYGYTF.

The chain employs TRBV7-9 and TRBJ2-3, with D tentatively TRBD2 (6 bases). Trimming removed 6 bases at V and 5 bases at J, with 12 bases between. The germline CDR1 and CDR2 sequences are SEHNR and FQNEAQ (reference sequence). This CDR3 comprises 13 residues. The CDR3 DNA reads TGTGCCAGCAGGTCATACGGGGGAGATACGCAGTATTTT. Its protein is CASRSYGGDTQYF.

Only a few counts were recorded for this clone. The rearrangement links TRBV28 to TRBJ1-5; 7 nucleotides agree with TRBD1. J gave up 0 bases and V 2 bases, and 1 base lay outside the gene matches. There are 15 residues in the CDR3. Germline CDR1 is MDHEN and CDR2 is SYDVKM. The CDR3 loop is CASSLTGVSNQPQHF. The CDR3 DNA reads TGTGCCAGCAGTTTAACAGGGGTTAGCAATCAGCCCCAGCATTTT. Variable domain in full (rest from reference TRBV28 and TRBJ1-5): DVKVTQSSRYLVKRTGEKVFLECVQDMDHENMFWYRQDPGLGLRLIYFSYDVKMKEKGDIPEGYSVSREKKERFSLILESASTNQTSMYLCASSLTGVSNQPQHFGDGTRLSIL.

As to this clone: Other DNA variants within this sample encode the same CDR3. The V and J genes are TRBV30 and TRBJ1-1, with D unresolved. The CDR3 length is 11 residues. Trimming removed 2 bases at V and 5 bases at J, with 6 bases between. Germline CDR1 is GTSNPN and CDR2 is SVGIG (reference sequence). The CDR3 DNA reads TGTGCCTGGAGTCTACGGACTGAAGCTTTCTTT. Translation: CAWSLRTEAFF.

This clone was detected only once. A read error may produce the germline difference seen at one junction end. The CDR3 sequence: CASSLASTSGLLVF. The CDR3 nucleotides are TGTGCCAGCAGCTTAGCTTCGACTAGCGGGTTGCTTGTCTTC. The chain links TRBV7-9 to TRBJ2-1; the match to TRBD2 covers 10 bases. Germline V gene data show CDR1 as SEHNR and CDR2 as FQNEAQ (reference sequence). The CDR3 loop spans 14 amino acids.

The chain links TRBV19 to TRBJ1-6, with a weak D call TRBD1 (5 bases). The CDR3 covers 13 residues. Trimming shortened V by 9 bases and J by 5 bases, and 11 bases separated the two germline ends. Germline lookup yields CDR1 LNHDA and CDR2 SQIVND (reference sequence). For the CDR3, the DNA is TGTGCCAGCCGGACACAAAATAATTCACCCCTCCACTTT. Protein: CASRTQNNSPLHF.

This chain joins TRBV9 and TRBJ1-3; the match to TRBD1 covers 8 bases. This CDR3 is 18 amino acids long. With V trimmed by 3 bases and J by 0 bases, 11 bases remained unmatched. Germline V gene lookup returns CDR1 SGDLS and CDR2 YYNGEE. The CDR3 sequence: CASSARGQGGFSGNTIYF. The CDR3 nucleotides read TGTGCCAGCAGCGCTAGAGGACAGGGAGGGTTCTCTGGAAACACCATATATTTT.

This clone was recorded only once. This chain connects TRBV25-1 to TRBJ2-6; D uncertain. CDR1 and CDR2 from the germline V gene are MGHDK and SYGVNS. The V end was cut by 8 bases, the J end by 0 bases, with 5 bases between. The CDR3 is 13 amino acids. The CDR3 region is CASSFSGANVLTF. The CDR3 DNA reads as TGTGCCAGCTCCTTCTCTGGGGCCAACGTCCTGACTTTC.

The chain carries TRBV10-3 and TRBJ2-3; TRBD2 matches at 14 bases. V lost 6 bases and J lost 0; bases outside the gene matches: 5. Germline V CDR1 and CDR2: ENHRY, SYGVKD. This CDR3 is built from 17 residues. CDR3: CAISGTSGSSSTDTQYF. CDR3 coding DNA: TGTGCCATCAGCGGGACTAGCGGGAGCTCTAGCACAGATACGCAGTATTTT.

The chain links TRBV12-3 or TRBV12-4 to TRBJ1-4; D remains ambiguous. The CDR3 covers 13 residues. V was clipped by 5 bases and J by 7 bases, with 11 bases between them. Here the CDR3 DNA reads TGTGCCAGCAGTCCTAGGAGGCGTGAAAAACTGTTTTTT. Protein product: CASSPRRREKLFF.

The chain couples TRBV5-4 to TRBJ2-3; 9 nucleotides agree with TRBD2. The CDR3 is 19 amino acids. Germline V gene data show CDR1 as SGHNT and CDR2 as YYREEE (reference sequence). V was clipped by 2 bases and J by 0 bases; unmatched bases: 13. The CDR3 DNA reads TGTGCCAGCAGCTTCCCCTATAGCGGGAGAATGAGGAGCACAGATACGCAGTATTTT. Translated: CASSFPYSGRMRSTDTQYF. Using reference TRBV5-4 and TRBJ2-3 for the parts outside the CDR3, the full variable domain is ETGVTQSPTHLIKTRGQQVTLRCSSQSGHNTVSWYQQALGQGPQFIFQYYREEENGRGNFPPRFSGLQFPNYSSELNVNALELDDSALYLCASSFPYSGRMRSTDTQYFGPGTRLTVL.

This clone was counted once. The genes are TRBV28 and TRBJ1-2; tentatively, D is TRBD1 (5 bases). The V gene lost 5 bases and the J gene lost 5 bases, with 12 bases spanning the gap. CDR3 length: 13 residues. Looked up from germline, CDR1 is MDHEN and CDR2 is SYDVKM. Written as DNA, the CDR3 is TGTGCCAGCAGTGTCGGGACTGAGTATGGCTACACCTTC. Translating gives CASSVGTEYGYTF.

The chain recombines TRBV13 with TRBJ1-2; tentatively, D is TRBD1 (6 bases). The CDR3 is 16 amino acids. With 3 bases removed from V and 6 bases from J, the gap between germline ends came to 20 bases. Germline-derived CDR1 and CDR2 are PRHDT and FYEKMQ (reference sequence). Written as DNA, the CDR3 is TGTGCCAGCAGCTTCAGCGAGCTGGGGGCCTTTCATGGCTACACCTTC. This translates into CASSFSELGAFHGYTF.

This rearrangement joins TRBV4-1 to TRBJ1-2; 10 bases fit TRBD1. V shed 1 base, J shed 4 bases, and the junction held 12 bases outside the gene matches. Germline CDR1 and CDR2: MGHRA and YSYEKL. There are 18 residues in the CDR3. CDR3 nucleotides: TGCGCCAGCAGCCAAGTTATCGAACGGGACAGGGGTATCTATGGCTACACCTTC. Translation: CASSQVIERDRGIYGYTF.

The sample holds one count of this clone. The chain joins TRBV3-1 (or the pseudogene TRBV3-2) to TRBJ2-3, with D possibly being TRBD2 (6 bases). The CDR3 consists of 15 residues. V shed 2 bases and J shed 2 bases, with 11 bases lying between them. The germline V gene encodes CDR1 LGHDT and CDR2 YNNKEL (reference sequence). This CDR3 reads CASSQQAGLTDTQYF. The CDR3 DNA reads TGTGCCAGCAGCCAACAAGCGGGCCTCACAGATACGCAGTATTTT.

The chain joins TRBV27 to TRBJ2-2; D perhaps matches TRBD1 (5 bases). This CDR3 is built from 17 residues. Germline V gene sequence: CDR1 MNHEY, CDR2 SMNVEV (reference sequence). V gave up 5 bases and J gave up 6 bases, with 22 bases separating them. The CDR3 reads CASSKGSGFGFPGELFF. The CDR3 nucleotides are TGTGCCAGCAGTAAAGGTTCAGGGTTTGGGTTTCCCGGGGAGCTGTTTTTT.

This sequence joins TRBV6-5 and TRBJ1-6; D unresolved. Germline CDR1 is MNHEY and CDR2 is SVGAGI. The CDR3 consists of 14 residues. V was trimmed by 6 bases and J by 10 bases, leaving 16 bases between them. The CDR3 DNA follows: TGTGCCAGCAGCTACGGGTCCAACGGGTCACCCCTCCACTTT. This gives the protein CASSYGSNGSPLHF.

The V call is TRBV28, the J call TRBJ1-6; no definite D call. Per germline, CDR1 MDHEN and CDR2 SYDVKM. The CDR3 length is 13 residues. Trimming took 3 bases from V and 5 from J, leaving 5 bases between them. The CDR3 protein is CASSFLNNSPLHF. In nucleotides, the CDR3 is TGTGCCAGCAGTTTTTTAAATAATTCACCCCTCCACTTT.

On this clone: Other DNA sequences in the sample encode the same CDR3. This rearrangement joins TRBV18 to TRBJ2-3; 7 bases are shared with TRBD1. Trimming removed 3 bases from V and 0 bases from J; junction bases left unmatched: 3. The CDR3 sequence is 15 residues long. Germline values: CDR1 KGHSH, CDR2 LQKENI. The CDR3 is CASSPRQGSTDTQYF. Here the CDR3 DNA reads TGTGCCAGCTCACCGAGACAGGGTAGCACAGATACGCAGTATTTT.

V and J are TRBV6-5 and TRBJ2-5; 8 bases agree with TRBD2. The V gene end was trimmed by 3 bases and the J gene end by 1 base; junction bases not matched to a gene: 1. CDR3 size: 14 residues. Germline V gene lookup returns CDR1 MNHEY and CDR2 SVGAGI. DNA of the CDR3: TGTGCCAGCAGTTATGGGACTAGCCAAGAGACCCAGTACTTC. Its protein product is CASSYGTSQETQYF.

This clone was recorded many times. This rearrangement joins TRBV6-2 or TRBV6-3 to TRBJ2-3; D remains unclear. Germline V gene data show CDR1 as MNHEY and CDR2 as SVGEGT. This CDR3 has 13 amino acids. The V and J ends lost 2 bases and 7 bases respectively, with 10 bases between them. CDR3: CASSYPTDHTQYF. CDR3 in DNA: TGTGCCAGCAGTTACCCGACTGATCATACGCAGTATTTT.

Written as DNA, the CDR3 is TGCGCCAGCAGCTCACCGGGACTAGCGGGCCTCCCGACAAGGGAGCAGTTCTTC. Its protein is CASSSPGLAGLPTREQFF. The chain is built from TRBV5-1 and TRBJ2-1; TRBD2 agrees at 12 bases. V trimming: 3 bases; J trimming: 10 bases; junction bases outside the gene matches: 17. Per the germline V gene, CDR1 is SGHRS and CDR2 is YFSETQ. The CDR3 sequence is 18 residues long.

The rearrangement joins TRBV5-4 to TRBJ1-2, with D possibly TRBD1 on 6 matching bases. The V end lost 0 bases, the J end lost 7 bases, and 13 bases lay between the germline ends. CDR3 size: 14 residues. Germline loops: CDR1 SGHNT, CDR2 YYREEE (reference sequence). CDR3 nucleotides: TGTGCCAGCAGCTTGGAGACAGGCATCGGTGGCTACACCTTC. Its translation: CASSLETGIGGYTF.

This clone was found once. The chain is built from TRBV15 and TRBJ2-1, with TRBD1 matching 9 bases. Germline CDR1 LNHNV, CDR2 YYDKDF (reference sequence). The trim removed 2 bases at V and 0 bases at J, leaving 8 bases unmatched. The CDR3 has 18 residues. The CDR3 DNA is TGTGCCACCAGCAGATCGAATGACAGGGGGAGCTCCTACAATGAGCAGTTCTTC. This sequence encodes CATSRSNDRGSSYNEQFF.

This chain connects TRBV19 to TRBJ1-6, with D tentatively TRBD1 (6 bases). The CDR3 spans 13 residues. Germline CDR1 and CDR2: LNHDA and SQIVND (reference sequence). The V end was cut by 2 bases, the J end by 10 bases, with 9 bases between. In nucleotides, the CDR3 is TGTGCCAGTAGTATAACAGGGTGGTCACCCCTCCACTTT. As protein: CASSITGWSPLHF.

This chain uses TRBV28 with TRBJ1-1, with D maybe TRBD1 (5 bases). Germline V gene lookup returns CDR1 MDHEN and CDR2 SYDVKM. Trimming stripped 3 bases from V and 5 bases from J, with 10 bases between. The CDR3 length is 13 residues. This chain's CDR3 is CASSFQGGTEAFF. In DNA, the CDR3 is TGTGCCAGCAGTTTTCAGGGAGGGACTGAAGCTTTCTTT.

The gene calls are TRBV11-2 and TRBJ1-2, with D possibly matching TRBD1 (6 bases). The V end lost 5 bases, the J end lost 1 base, and 23 bases lay between the germline ends. In germline, CDR1 is SGHAT, CDR2 FQNNGV. CDR3 size: 18 residues. The DNA for the CDR3 is TGTGCCAGCAGCATATCCTACCCCGACAGGACTCATAACTATGGCTACACCTTC. Its translation: CASSISYPDRTHNYGYTF.

The chain joins TRBV7-9 to TRBJ1-4; the D is unclear. Germline loops: CDR1 SEHNR, CDR2 FQNEAQ (reference sequence). CDR3 length equals 14 residues. V shed 3 bases and J shed 7 bases, with 12 bases lying between them. The CDR3 here is CASSFLVGGEKLFF. The DNA for the CDR3 is TGTGCCAGCAGCTTTTTAGTGGGAGGTGAAAAACTGTTTTTT.